What follows are 3 T cell receptor beta chains derived from one specimen sequenced in a study of shared T cell receptors in the human thymus. TCRdb's copy holds only in-frame clones and misses some; the assay was immunoSEQ multiplex PCR. The table lists approximately 400,000 clones, approximately 95% of them singletons. Input material: thymocytes. These receptor sequences come from a human donor.

This clone was found once. The V call is TRBV6-1, the J call TRBJ2-1; 7 bases agree with TRBD1. Germline V gives CDR1 MNHNS, CDR2 SASEGT. The CDR3 loop spans 17 amino acids. The V and J ends lost 4 bases and 10 bases, in that order; junction bases with no gene match: 19. CDR3 sequence: CASSANRGPHLLGEQFF. The CDR3 DNA sequence: TGTGCCAGCAGTGCAAACAGGGGCCCCCATTTATTGGGGGAGCAGTTCTTC.

The V gene is TRBV13, the J gene TRBJ2-1; TRBD2 matches at 12 bases. Trimming removed 4 bases from V and 0 bases from J; junction bases left unmatched: 7. From germline, CDR1 is PRHDT and CDR2 FYEKMQ (reference sequence). CDR3 length: 18 amino acids. DNA of the CDR3: TGTGCCAGCAGCTCCCCAACTAGCGGGAGGTTCTCCTACAATGAGCAGTTCTTC. Translation: CASSSPTSGRFSYNEQFF. Full variable domain (remainder filled in from reference TRBV13 and TRBJ2-1): AAGVIQSPRHLIKEKRETATLKCYPIPRHDTVYWYQQGPGQDPQFLISFYEKMQSDKGSIPDRFSAQQFSDYHSELNMSSLELGDSALYFCASSSPTSGRFSYNEQFFGPGTRLTVL.

The chain links TRBV5-4 to TRBJ2-1, with 10 bases lining up with TRBD2. The trim removed 6 bases at V and 4 bases at J, leaving 7 bases unmatched. Germline loops: CDR1 SGHNT, CDR2 YYREEE (reference sequence). The CDR3 length is 15 residues. The CDR3, as DNA: TGTGCCAGCAATGCCGGGACTAGCGTTTACAATGAGCAGTTCTTC. It translates to CASNAGTSVYNEQFF.